This T cell receptor (beta chain) was identified in a study of shared clonotypes between healthy human individuals. Background on the study: Per-donor plates numbered three CD4 naive, three CD4 memory, two CD8 naive and one CD8 memory.

Free of recent acute infections or vaccinations, the donors were healthy HIV-negative adults. With V trimmed by 4 bases and J by 4 bases, 5 bases remained unmatched. Germline values: CDR1 SGHRS, CDR2 YFSETQ. The CDR3 runs 15 residues. Study-level results: Approximately 5.1% was the fraction of naive CD4 clonotypes found shared across several donors. Naive subsets generally had larger estimated richness than memory subsets.

The method was immunoSEQ multiplex PCR; TCRdb's version includes in-frame clones alone and lacks a portion of them. This sample yields approximately 700,000 clones, of which roughly 73% are seen a single time; more than 1.5% belongs to the top ten. As regards this clone: Its antigen is currently unknown. Given a far larger clone just one base away, this is likely a sequencing read error. The sample carries other DNA sequences with the same CDR3.

The chain links TRBV5-1 to TRBJ2-1; 10 nucleotides line up with TRBD2. The sample taken for sequencing was memory CD4+ T cells sorted from blood. Specified subset: CD45RA-negative fraction. The TCR originated in a woman aged 30 to 39 in good health. As DNA, the CDR3 is TGCGCCAGCAGCCTGGCTAGCGGGAGTTACAATGAGCAGTTCTTC. Translation gives CASSLASGSYNEQFF. Together with reference TRBV5-1 and TRBJ2-1, the CDR3 gives the full variable domain: KAGVTQTPRYLIKTRGQQVTLSCSPISGHRSVSWYQQTPGQGLQFLFEYFSETQRNKGNFPGRFSGRQFSNSRSEMNVSTLELGDSALYLCASSLASGSYNEQFFGPGTRLTVL.